This T cell receptor beta chain comes out of a study of OX40 agonist ivuxolimab in advanced cancers. Study context: Earlier anti-PD-1, anti-PD-L1 or anti-CTLA-4 therapy was permitted; about 44% had received some. Study-level points and caveats: At doses 0.1 to 3.0 mg/kg, CD4+ and CD8+ clones expanded.

Details on this clone: Its antigen is not identified.

The length of the CDR3 is 15 residues. V was pared by 2 bases and J by 8 bases, with 8 bases of the junction left unmatched. Germline CDR1 reads SGHTA; CDR2 reads FQGNSA. The repertoire was sequenced with immunoSEQ multiplex PCR; TCRdb's copy has only in-frame clones and lacks some. The table has tens of thousands of clones, approximately 90% seen once; the top ten hold roughly 1.3%. The receptor's source is an adult with an advanced solid tumor such as melanoma, head and neck, liver or kidney cancer. This material consisted of CD4+ or CD8+ T cells sorted from blood, taken in a trial of the OX40 agonist ivuxolimab. The chain is built from TRBV7-2 and TRBJ2-4; TRBD2 matches at 8 bases. The CDR3 region is CASSLTRGGGYIQYF. CDR3 nucleotide sequence: TGTGCCAGCAGCTTAACCCGGGGGGGCGGCTACATTCAGTACTTC.